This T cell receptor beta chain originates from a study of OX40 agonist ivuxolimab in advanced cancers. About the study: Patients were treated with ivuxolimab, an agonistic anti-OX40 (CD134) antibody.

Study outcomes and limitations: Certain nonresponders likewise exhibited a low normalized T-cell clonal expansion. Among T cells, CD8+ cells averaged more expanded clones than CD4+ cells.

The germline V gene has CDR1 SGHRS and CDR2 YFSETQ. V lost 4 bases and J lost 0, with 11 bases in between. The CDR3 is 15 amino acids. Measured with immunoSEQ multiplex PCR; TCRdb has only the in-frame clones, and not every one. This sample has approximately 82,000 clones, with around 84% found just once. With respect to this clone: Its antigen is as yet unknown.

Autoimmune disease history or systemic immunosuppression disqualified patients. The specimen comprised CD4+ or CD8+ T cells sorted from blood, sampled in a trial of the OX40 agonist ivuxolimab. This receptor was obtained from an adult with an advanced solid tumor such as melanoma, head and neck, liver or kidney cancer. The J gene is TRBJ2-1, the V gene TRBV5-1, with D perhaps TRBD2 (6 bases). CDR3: CASSRLASSYNEQFF. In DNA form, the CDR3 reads TGCGCCAGCAGCCGTCTAGCGTCCTCCTACAATGAGCAGTTCTTC. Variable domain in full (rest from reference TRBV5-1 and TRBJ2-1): KAGVTQTPRYLIKTRGQQVTLSCSPISGHRSVSWYQQTPGQGLQFLFEYFSETQRNKGNFPGRFSGRQFSNSRSEMNVSTLELGDSALYLCASSRLASSYNEQFFGPGTRLTVL.